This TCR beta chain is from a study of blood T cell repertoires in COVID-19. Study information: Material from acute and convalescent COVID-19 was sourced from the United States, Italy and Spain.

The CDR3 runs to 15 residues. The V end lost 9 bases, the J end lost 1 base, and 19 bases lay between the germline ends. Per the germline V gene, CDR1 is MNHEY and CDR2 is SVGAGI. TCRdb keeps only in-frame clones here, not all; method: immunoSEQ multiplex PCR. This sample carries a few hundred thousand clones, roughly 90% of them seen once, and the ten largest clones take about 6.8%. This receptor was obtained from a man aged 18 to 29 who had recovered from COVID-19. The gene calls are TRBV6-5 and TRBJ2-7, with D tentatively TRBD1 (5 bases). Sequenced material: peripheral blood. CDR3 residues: CASSLGHSPSYEQYF. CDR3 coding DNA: TGTGCCAGTAGTCTAGGACATTCCCCATCCTACGAGCAGTACTTC.